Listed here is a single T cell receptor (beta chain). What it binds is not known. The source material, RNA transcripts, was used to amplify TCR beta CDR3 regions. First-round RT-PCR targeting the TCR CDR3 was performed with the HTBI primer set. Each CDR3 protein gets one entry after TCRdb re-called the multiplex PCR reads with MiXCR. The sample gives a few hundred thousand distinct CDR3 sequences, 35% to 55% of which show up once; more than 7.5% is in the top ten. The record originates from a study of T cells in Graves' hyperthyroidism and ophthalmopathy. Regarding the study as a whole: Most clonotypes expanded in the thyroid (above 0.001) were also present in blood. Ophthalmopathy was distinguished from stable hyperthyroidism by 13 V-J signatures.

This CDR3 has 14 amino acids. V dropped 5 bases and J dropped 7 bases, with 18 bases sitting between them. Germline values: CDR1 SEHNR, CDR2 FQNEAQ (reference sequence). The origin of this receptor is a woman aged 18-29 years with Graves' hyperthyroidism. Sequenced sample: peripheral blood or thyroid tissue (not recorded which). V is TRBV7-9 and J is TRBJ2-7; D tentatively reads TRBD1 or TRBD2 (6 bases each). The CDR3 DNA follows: TGTGCCAGCAGCGCAGATCGGGGGCTCAATGAGCAGTACTTC. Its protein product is CASSADRGLNEQYF. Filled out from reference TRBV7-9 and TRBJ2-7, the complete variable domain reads DTGVSQNPRHKITKRGQNVTFRCDPISEHNRLYWYRQTLGQGPEFLTYFQNEAQLEKSRLLSDRFSAERPKGSFSTLEIQRTEQGDSAMYLCASSADRGLNEQYFGPGTRLTVT.